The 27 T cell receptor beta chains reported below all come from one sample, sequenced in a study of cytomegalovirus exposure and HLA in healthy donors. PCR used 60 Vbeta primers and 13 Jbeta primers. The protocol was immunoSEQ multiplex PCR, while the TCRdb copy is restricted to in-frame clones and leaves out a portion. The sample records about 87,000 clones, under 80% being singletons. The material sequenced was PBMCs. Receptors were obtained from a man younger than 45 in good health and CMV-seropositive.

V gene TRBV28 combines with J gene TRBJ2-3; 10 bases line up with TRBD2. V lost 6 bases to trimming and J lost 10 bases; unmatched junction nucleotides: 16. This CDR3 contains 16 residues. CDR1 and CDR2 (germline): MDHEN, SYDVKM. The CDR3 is CASSRGRVAGGRPQYF. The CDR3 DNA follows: TGTGCCAGCAGCCGGGGGCGAGTAGCGGGAGGTCGGCCGCAGTATTTT.

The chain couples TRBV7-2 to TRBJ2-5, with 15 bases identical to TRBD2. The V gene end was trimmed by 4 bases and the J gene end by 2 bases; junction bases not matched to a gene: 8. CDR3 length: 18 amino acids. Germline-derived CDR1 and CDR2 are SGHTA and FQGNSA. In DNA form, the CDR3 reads TGTGCCAGCAGCTCAGGACTAGCGGGGGGGAGGGGACAAGAGACCCAGTACTTC. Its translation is CASSSGLAGGRGQETQYF.

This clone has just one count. This CDR3 reads CASSLVAGEEAFF. CDR3 in DNA: TGTGCCAGCAGCTTGGTGGCAGGGGAAGAAGCTTTCTTT. The chain combines TRBV5-6 with TRBJ1-1, with a possible D match to TRBD1 (6 bases). Trimming cost V 0 bases and J 8 bases, with 11 bases left between them. Per germline, CDR1 SGHDT and CDR2 YYEEEE. The CDR3 has 13 amino acids.

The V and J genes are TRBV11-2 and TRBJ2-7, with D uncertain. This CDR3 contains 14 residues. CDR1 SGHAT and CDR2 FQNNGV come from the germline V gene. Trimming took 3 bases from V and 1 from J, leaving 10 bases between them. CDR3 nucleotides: TGTGCCAGCAGCTTTCAGGTATCTTCCTACGAGCAGTACTTC. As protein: CASSFQVSSYEQYF.

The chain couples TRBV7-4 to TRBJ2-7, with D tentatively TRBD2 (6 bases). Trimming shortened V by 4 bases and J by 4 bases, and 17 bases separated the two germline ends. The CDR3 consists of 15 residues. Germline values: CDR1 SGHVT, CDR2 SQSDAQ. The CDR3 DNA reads TGTGCCAGCAGCTCGTTACTAGCACCCGTGTACGAGCAGTACTTC. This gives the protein CASSSLLAPVYEQYF. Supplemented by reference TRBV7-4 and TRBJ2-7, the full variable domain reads GAGVSQSPRYKVAKRGRDVALRCDSISGHVTLYWYRQTLGQGSEVLTYSQSDAQRDKSGRPSGRFSAERPERSVSTLKIQRTEQGDSAVYLCASSSLLAPVYEQYFGPGTRLTVT.

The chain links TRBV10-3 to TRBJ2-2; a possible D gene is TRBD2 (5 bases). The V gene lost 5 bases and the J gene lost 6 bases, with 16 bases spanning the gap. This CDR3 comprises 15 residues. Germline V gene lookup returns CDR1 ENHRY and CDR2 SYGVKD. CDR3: CAISFAGPEAGELFF. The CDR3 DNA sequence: TGTGCCATCAGTTTCGCCGGGCCGGAGGCCGGGGAGCTGTTTTTT.

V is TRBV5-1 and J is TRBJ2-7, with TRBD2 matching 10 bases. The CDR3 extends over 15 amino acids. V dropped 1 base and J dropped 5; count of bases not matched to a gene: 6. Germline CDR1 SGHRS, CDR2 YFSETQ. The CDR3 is CASSLQASGGNEQYF. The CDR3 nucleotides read TGCGCCAGCAGCTTGCAGGCTAGCGGGGGCAACGAGCAGTACTTC.

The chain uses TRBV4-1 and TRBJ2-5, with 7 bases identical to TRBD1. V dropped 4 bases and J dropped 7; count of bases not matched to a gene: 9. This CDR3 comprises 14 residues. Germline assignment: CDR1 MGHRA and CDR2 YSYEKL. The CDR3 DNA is TGCGCCAGCAGCCGGCTCGGGACAGAAGGGACCCAGTACTTC. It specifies CASSRLGTEGTQYF.

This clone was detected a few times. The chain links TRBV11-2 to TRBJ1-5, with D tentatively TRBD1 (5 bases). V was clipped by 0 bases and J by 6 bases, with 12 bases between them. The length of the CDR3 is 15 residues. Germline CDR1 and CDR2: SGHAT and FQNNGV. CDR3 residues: CASSLDRGWGQPQHF. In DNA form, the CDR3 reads TGTGCCAGCAGCTTAGATCGGGGGTGGGGTCAGCCCCAGCATTTT.

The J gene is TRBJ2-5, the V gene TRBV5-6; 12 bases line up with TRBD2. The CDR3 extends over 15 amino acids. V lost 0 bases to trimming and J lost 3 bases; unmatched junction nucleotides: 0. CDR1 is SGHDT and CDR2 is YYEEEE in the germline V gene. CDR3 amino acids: CASSLGLAGEETQYF. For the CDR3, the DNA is TGTGCCAGCAGCTTGGGACTAGCGGGAGAAGAGACCCAGTACTTC.

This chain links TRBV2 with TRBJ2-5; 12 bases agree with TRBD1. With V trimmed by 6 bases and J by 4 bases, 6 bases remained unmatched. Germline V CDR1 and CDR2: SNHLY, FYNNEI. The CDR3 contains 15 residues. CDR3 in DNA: TGTGCCAGCAGCGTCGGGACAGGGGGCGGAGAGACCCAGTACTTC. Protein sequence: CASSVGTGGGETQYF.

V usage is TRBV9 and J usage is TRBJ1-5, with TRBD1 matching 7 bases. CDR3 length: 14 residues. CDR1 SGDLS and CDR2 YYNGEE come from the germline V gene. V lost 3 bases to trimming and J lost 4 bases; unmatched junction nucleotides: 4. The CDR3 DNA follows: TGTGCCAGCAGCGCGGGACAGCGGAATCAGCCCCAGCATTTT. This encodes CASSAGQRNQPQHF.

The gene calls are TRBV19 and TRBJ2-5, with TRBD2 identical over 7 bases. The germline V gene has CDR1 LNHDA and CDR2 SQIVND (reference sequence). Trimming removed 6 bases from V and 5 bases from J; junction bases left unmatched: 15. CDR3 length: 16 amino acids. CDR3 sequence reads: CASSRLGTTLGETQYF. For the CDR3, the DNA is TGTGCCAGTAGCCGACTCGGGACTACCCTAGGGGAGACCCAGTACTTC. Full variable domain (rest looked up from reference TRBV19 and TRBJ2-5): DGGITQSPKYLFRKEGQNVTLSCEQNLNHDAMYWYRQDPGQGLRLIYYSQIVNDFQKGDIAEGYSVSREKKESFPLTVTSAQKNPTAFYLCASSRLGTTLGETQYFGPGTRLLVL.

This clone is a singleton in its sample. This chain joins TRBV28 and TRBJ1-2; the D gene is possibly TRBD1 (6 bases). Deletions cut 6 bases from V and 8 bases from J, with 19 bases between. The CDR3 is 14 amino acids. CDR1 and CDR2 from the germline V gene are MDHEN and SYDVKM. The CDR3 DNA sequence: TGTGCCAGCAGCGCCTTGGTTACAGGGATGGGCTACACCTTC. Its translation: CASSALVTGMGYTF.

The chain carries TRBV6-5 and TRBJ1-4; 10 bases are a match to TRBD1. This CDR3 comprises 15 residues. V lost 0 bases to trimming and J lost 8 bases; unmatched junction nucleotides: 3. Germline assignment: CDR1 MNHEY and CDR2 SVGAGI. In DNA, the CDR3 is TGTGCCAGCAGTTACTCATCGGACAGGGGGGAAAAACTGTTTTTT. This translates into CASSYSSDRGEKLFF.

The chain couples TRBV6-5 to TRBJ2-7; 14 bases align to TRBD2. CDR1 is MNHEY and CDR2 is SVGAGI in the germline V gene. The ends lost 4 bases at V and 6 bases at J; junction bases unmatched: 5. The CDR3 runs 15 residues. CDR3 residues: CASSSPGTSGSEQYF. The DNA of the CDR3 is TGTGCCAGCAGTTCGCCTGGGACTAGCGGGAGCGAGCAGTACTTC.

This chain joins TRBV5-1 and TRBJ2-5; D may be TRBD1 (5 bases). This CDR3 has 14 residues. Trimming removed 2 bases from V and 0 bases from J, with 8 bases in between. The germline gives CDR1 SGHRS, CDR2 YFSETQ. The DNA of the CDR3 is TGCGCCAGCAGCTTCAGGGCGAACCAAGAGACCCAGTACTTC. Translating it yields CASSFRANQETQYF. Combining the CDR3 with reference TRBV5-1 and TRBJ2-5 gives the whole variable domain KAGVTQTPRYLIKTRGQQVTLSCSPISGHRSVSWYQQTPGQGLQFLFEYFSETQRNKGNFPGRFSGRQFSNSRSEMNVSTLELGDSALYLCASSFRANQETQYFGPGTRLLVL.

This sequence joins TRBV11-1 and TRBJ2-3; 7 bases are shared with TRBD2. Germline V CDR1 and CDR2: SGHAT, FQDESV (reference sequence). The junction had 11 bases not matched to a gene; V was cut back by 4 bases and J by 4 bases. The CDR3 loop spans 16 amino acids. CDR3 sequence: CASSWTAAGLADTQYF. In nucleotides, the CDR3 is TGTGCCAGCAGCTGGACCGCAGCGGGACTCGCAGATACGCAGTATTTT.

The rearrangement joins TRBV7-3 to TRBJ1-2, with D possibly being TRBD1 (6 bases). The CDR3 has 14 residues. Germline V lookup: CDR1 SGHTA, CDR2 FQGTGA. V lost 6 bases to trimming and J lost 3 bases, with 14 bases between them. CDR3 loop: CASSSGQNHYGYTF. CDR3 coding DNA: TGTGCCAGCAGTTCCGGACAGAACCACTATGGCTACACCTTC.

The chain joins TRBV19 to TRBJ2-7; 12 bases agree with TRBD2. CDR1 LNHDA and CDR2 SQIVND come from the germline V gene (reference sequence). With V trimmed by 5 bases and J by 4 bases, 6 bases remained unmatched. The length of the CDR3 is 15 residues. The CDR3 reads CASSFRTSGTYEQYF. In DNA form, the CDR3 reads TGTGCCAGTAGTTTCAGGACTAGCGGGACTTACGAGCAGTACTTC.

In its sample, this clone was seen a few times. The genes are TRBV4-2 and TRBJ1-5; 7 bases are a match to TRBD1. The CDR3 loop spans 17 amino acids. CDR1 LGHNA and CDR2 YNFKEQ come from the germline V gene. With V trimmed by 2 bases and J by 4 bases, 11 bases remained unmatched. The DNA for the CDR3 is TGTGCCAGCAGCCAACCTACAGGGGCCACCTATAATCAGCCCCAGCATTTT. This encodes CASSQPTGATYNQPQHF.

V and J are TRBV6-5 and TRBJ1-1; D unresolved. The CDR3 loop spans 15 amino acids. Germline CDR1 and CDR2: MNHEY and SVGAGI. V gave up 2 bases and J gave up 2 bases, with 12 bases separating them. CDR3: CASSYNTVGNTEAFF. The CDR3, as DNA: TGTGCCAGCAGTTACAACACAGTCGGAAACACTGAAGCTTTCTTT.

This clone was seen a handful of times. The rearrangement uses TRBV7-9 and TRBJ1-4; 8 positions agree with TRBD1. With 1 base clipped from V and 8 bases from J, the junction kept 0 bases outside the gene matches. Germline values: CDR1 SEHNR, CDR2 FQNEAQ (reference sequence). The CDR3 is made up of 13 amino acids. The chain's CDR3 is CASSLGTGEKLFF. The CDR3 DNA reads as TGTGCCAGCAGCTTAGGGACAGGGGAAAAACTGTTTTTT.

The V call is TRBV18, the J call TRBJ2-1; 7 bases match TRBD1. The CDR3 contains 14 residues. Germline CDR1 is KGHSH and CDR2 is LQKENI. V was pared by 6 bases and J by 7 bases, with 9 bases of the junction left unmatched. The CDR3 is CASSLGGAENEQFF. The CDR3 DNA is TGTGCCAGCTCCCTAGGGGGCGCGGAGAATGAGCAGTTCTTC.

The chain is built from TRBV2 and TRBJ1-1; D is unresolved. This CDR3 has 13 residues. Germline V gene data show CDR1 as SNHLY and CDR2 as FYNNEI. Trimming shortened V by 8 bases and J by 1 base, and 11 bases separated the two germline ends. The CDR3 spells CASSRLQNTEAFF. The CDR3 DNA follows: TGTGCCAGCTCGAGGTTACAGAACACTGAAGCTTTCTTT.

This chain's CDR3 is CASSLYGRGNYGYTF. The CDR3, as DNA: TGTGCCAGCAGTTTATACGGCAGGGGTAACTATGGCTACACCTTC. The V gene is TRBV28, the J gene TRBJ1-2; perhaps TRBD1 as D (6 bases). The germline V gene encodes CDR1 MDHEN and CDR2 SYDVKM. The ends were cut back, 1 base at V and 1 base at J, with 10 bases in the middle. The CDR3 has 15 amino acids.

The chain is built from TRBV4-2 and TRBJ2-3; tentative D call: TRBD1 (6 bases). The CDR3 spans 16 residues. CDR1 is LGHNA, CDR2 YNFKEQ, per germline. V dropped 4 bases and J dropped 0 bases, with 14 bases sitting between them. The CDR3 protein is CASSLQGTSSTDTQYF. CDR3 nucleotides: TGTGCCAGCAGCCTACAGGGAACTTCTAGCACAGATACGCAGTATTTT.